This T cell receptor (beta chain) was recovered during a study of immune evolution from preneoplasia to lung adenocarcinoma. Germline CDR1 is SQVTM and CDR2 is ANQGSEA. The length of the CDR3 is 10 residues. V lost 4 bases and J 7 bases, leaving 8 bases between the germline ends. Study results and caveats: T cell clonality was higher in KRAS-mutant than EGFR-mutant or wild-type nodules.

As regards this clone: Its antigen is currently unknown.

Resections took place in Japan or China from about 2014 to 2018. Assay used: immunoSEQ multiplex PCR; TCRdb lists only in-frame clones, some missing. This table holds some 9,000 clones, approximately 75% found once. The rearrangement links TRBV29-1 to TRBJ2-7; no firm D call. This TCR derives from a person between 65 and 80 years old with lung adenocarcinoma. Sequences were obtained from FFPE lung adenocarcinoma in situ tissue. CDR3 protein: CSVGGREQYF. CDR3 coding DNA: TGCAGCGTTGGTGGAAGGGAGCAGTACTTC.